The 29 T cell receptor beta chains given below trace back to one sample, sequenced in a study of T-cell reconstitution after alpha-beta-depleted transplantation in children. Preparation of the TCRbeta library involved a method that used unique molecular identifiers. Each CDR3 protein is one row after TCRdb ran MiXCR on the PCR reads. The data hold just under 550,000 distinct CDR3 sequences, with 18% observed a single time. Sequenced here: PBMCs from the stem cell graft donor, sampled from the stem cell graft. The receptors were sampled from a human donor who donated a stem cell graft to a child with acute lymphoblastic leukemia.

The chain combines TRBV7-9 with TRBJ2-1; 10 bases fit TRBD1. CDR3 length equals 16 residues. CDR1 and CDR2 (germline): SEHNR, FQNEAQ (reference sequence). The CDR3 nucleotides read TGTGCTCACGACTACGGACAGGGGGTCTTATACAATGAGCAGTTCTTC. It codes for CAHDYGQGVLYNEQFF.

This clonotype was recorded a few times. This chain joins TRBV9 and TRBJ2-5; 7 bases align to TRBD2. The length of the CDR3 is 16 residues. With V trimmed by 3 bases and J by 2 bases, 10 bases remained unmatched. Germline assignment: CDR1 SGDLS and CDR2 YYNGEE. The CDR3 loop is CASSARAGSWQETQYF. For the CDR3, the DNA is TGTGCCAGCAGCGCCCGAGCGGGATCATGGCAAGAGACCCAGTACTTC.

This clonotype was detected only a few times. The chain has TRBV12-3 or TRBV12-4 and TRBJ1-5; D not resolved. V was clipped by 2 bases and J by 7 bases, with 9 bases between them. The CDR3 covers 13 residues. This CDR3 is CASSLMSVQPQHF. In DNA, the CDR3 is TGTGCCAGCAGTTTAATGAGTGTCCAGCCCCAGCATTTT.

This chain connects TRBV29-1 to TRBJ2-7, with a weak D call TRBD2 (6 bases). Trimming removed 3 bases from V and 0 bases from J, with 18 bases in between. Germline assignment: CDR1 SQVTM and CDR2 ANQGSEA. The CDR3 loop spans 16 amino acids. DNA for the CDR3: TGCAGCGTTGAGGAGTTCGAGGGCGGGGACTCCTACGAGCAGTACTTC. It translates to CSVEEFEGGDSYEQYF.

In this sample, this clonotype turned up a few times. V is TRBV11-2 and J is TRBJ1-3, with D unclear. This CDR3 has 13 amino acids. Germline CDR1 and CDR2: SGHAT and FQNNGV. With 4 bases removed from V and 4 bases from J, the gap between germline ends came to 8 bases. The DNA for the CDR3 is TGTGCCAGCAGCTCGACGACAGGAAACACCATATATTTT. Its protein product is CASSSTTGNTIYF.

This clonotype was picked up a small number of times. The rearrangement uses TRBV18 and TRBJ1-2; TRBD1 is a possible D gene (6 bases). The CDR3 is 15 residues long. Germline assignment: CDR1 KGHSH and CDR2 LQKENI. The ends were cut back, 4 bases at V and 3 bases at J, with 15 bases in the middle. The CDR3: CASSRERTVYYGYTF. The CDR3 DNA reads as TGTGCCAGCTCACGAGAGAGGACAGTTTACTATGGCTACACCTTC.

In this sample, this clonotype turned up a few times. The V call is TRBV7-8, the J call TRBJ2-1, with 7 bases that match TRBD2. The CDR3 length is 15 residues. Trimming at V came to 6 bases and at J to 3 bases, leaving 8 bases not matched to a gene. The germline V gene encodes CDR1 SGHVS and CDR2 FQNEAQ. The CDR3 sequence is CASRSGTTFYNEQFF. For the CDR3, the DNA is TGTGCCAGCAGGTCCGGGACTACCTTCTACAATGAGCAGTTCTTC.

This clonotype came up a few times. This rearrangement joins TRBV5-1 to TRBJ2-7, with D unclear. The germline V gene has CDR1 SGHRS and CDR2 YFSETQ. V shed 3 bases and J shed 7 bases, with 11 bases lying between them. There are 12 residues in the CDR3. The CDR3 is CASSSLKAEQYF. The CDR3 coding sequence is TGCGCCAGCAGCTCACTGAAAGCTGAGCAGTACTTC.

In this sample, this clonotype turned up many times. The chain recombines TRBV20-1 with TRBJ2-3; D gene uncertain. V was trimmed by 3 bases and J by 0 bases, leaving 4 bases between them. Germline CDR1 and CDR2: DFQATT and SNEGSKA (reference sequence). The CDR3 has 12 amino acids. CDR3 sequence (DNA): TGCAGTGCTAGCGGGAGCACAGATACGCAGTATTTT. Protein: CSASGSTDTQYF.

This clonotype was detected only a few times. V is TRBV5-1 and J is TRBJ2-3, with unresolved D. The ends were cut back, 0 bases at V and 0 bases at J, with 11 bases in the middle. CDR1 and CDR2 (germline): SGHRS, YFSETQ. The CDR3 sequence is 16 residues long. The CDR3 is CASSLEFGTSTDTQYF. The CDR3 DNA reads as TGCGCCAGCAGCTTGGAGTTCGGAACAAGCACAGATACGCAGTATTTT. Full variable domain (missing parts from reference TRBV5-1 and TRBJ2-3): KAGVTQTPRYLIKTRGQQVTLSCSPISGHRSVSWYQQTPGQGLQFLFEYFSETQRNKGNFPGRFSGRQFSNSRSEMNVSTLELGDSALYLCASSLEFGTSTDTQYFGPGTRLTVL.

The V gene is TRBV5-1, the J gene TRBJ2-2, with 13 bases identical to TRBD2. With 5 bases clipped from V and 6 bases from J, the junction kept 13 bases outside the gene matches. The CDR3 extends over 18 amino acids. The germline CDR1 and CDR2 sequences are SGHRS and YFSETQ. CDR3 bases: TGCGCCAGCAGGGTGCCGGCGACTAGCGGGAGGATCCCCGGGGAGCTGTTTTTT. Translation gives CASRVPATSGRIPGELFF.

This sequence joins TRBV27 and TRBJ2-3; perhaps TRBD2 as D (6 bases). The CDR3 runs to 14 residues. V lost 4 bases and J lost 2, with 10 bases in between. The germline V gene has CDR1 MNHEY and CDR2 SMNVEV (reference sequence). The CDR3 is CASSWRDPTDTQYF. The CDR3 bases are TGTGCCAGCAGTTGGCGGGACCCCACAGATACGCAGTATTTT.

This clonotype was detected only a few times. The CDR3 here is CASSLVGGQGWEQYF. In DNA, the CDR3 is TGTGCCAGCAGCTTAGTAGGAGGGCAGGGATGGGAGCAGTACTTC. V and J are TRBV7-8 and TRBJ2-7; D possibly corresponds to TRBD2 (6 bases). The CDR3 has 15 residues. CDR1 is SGHVS, CDR2 FQNEAQ, per germline. The ends were cut back, 1 base at V and 7 bases at J, with 17 bases in the middle.

V and J are TRBV19 and TRBJ2-7; 9 bases map to TRBD2. The germline CDR1 and CDR2 sequences are LNHDA and SQIVND (reference sequence). V lost 9 bases and J lost 6; bases outside the gene matches: 15. The CDR3 length is 15 residues. The CDR3 sequence: CASRPGAGGLVEQYF. The CDR3 region has the DNA TGTGCCAGCCGCCCCGGGGCGGGAGGGTTAGTCGAGCAGTACTTC.

The V and J genes are TRBV5-1 and TRBJ2-5; no definite D call. The CDR3 consists of 13 residues. Looked up from germline, CDR1 is SGHRS and CDR2 is YFSETQ. Trimming removed 2 bases at V and 2 bases at J, with 7 bases between. The CDR3 DNA sequence: TGCGCCAGCAGCTTCGGATTGCAAGAGACCCAGTACTTC. Amino acid sequence: CASSFGLQETQYF.

J is TRBJ2-7 and V is TRBV25-1; unclear D gene. CDR3 length equals 13 residues. CDR1 and CDR2 from the germline V gene are MGHDK and SYGVNS. Trimming took off 2 bases at V and 6 bases at J, with 11 bases between the two ends. CDR3 protein: CASSEDGLGEQYF. The CDR3 DNA reads TGTGCCAGCAGTGAAGACGGGTTGGGCGAGCAGTACTTC.

The V call is TRBV14, the J call TRBJ2-1; 11 bases align to TRBD1. Per germline, CDR1 SGHDN and CDR2 FVKESK. With V trimmed by 0 bases and J by 10 bases, 8 bases remained unmatched. There are 16 residues in the CDR3. In DNA, the CDR3 is TGTGCCAGCAGCCAAGATTTGGGACAGGGGGGCCCCGAGCAGTTCTTC. Residues: CASSQDLGQGGPEQFF.

This clonotype was seen more than once but under ten times. V usage is TRBV20-1 and J usage is TRBJ2-1; 8 nucleotides align to TRBD2. The CDR3 is 17 residues long. With V trimmed by 5 bases and J by 0 bases, 12 bases remained unmatched. Germline loops: CDR1 DFQATT, CDR2 SNEGSKA (reference sequence). CDR3 DNA sequence: TGCAGTGCTCAGGGTCTAGCGGGCAGAAGCTCCTACAATGAGCAGTTCTTC. Protein sequence: CSAQGLAGRSSYNEQFF.

This clonotype was detected ten times or more. The chain is built from TRBV7-3 and TRBJ2-3, with D perhaps TRBD2 (6 bases). Trimming removed 2 bases from V and 1 base from J, with 10 bases in between. CDR3 length: 15 amino acids. CDR1 and CDR2 (germline): SGHTA, FQGTGA. CDR3 in amino acids: CASSLVGGRTDTQYF. The DNA for the CDR3 is TGTGCCAGCAGCTTAGTGGGAGGACGCACAGATACGCAGTATTTT.

This clonotype has just a few counts. The J gene is TRBJ2-1, the V gene TRBV10-2; D assignment may be TRBD1 or TRBD2 (6 bases each). The V end was cut by 4 bases, the J end by 4 bases, with 14 bases between. The CDR3 covers 15 residues. CDR1 and CDR2 from the germline V gene are WSHSY and SAAADI. CDR3 amino acids: CASSAGGGGYNEQFF. The CDR3 nucleotides are TGCGCCAGCAGTGCCGGGGGCGGCGGGTACAATGAGCAGTTCTTC.

This clonotype was counted between two and nine times. The J gene is TRBJ2-7, the V gene TRBV2; TRBD1 aligns across 7 bases. Unmatched junction bases numbered 4, after V lost 2 bases and J lost 0 bases. This CDR3 spans 15 amino acids. CDR1 SNHLY and CDR2 FYNNEI come from the germline V gene. CDR3 sequence: CASSERGLSSYEQYF. The CDR3 bases are TGTGCCAGCAGTGAAAGGGGGCTAAGCTCCTACGAGCAGTACTTC.

The chain links TRBV27 to TRBJ1-4, with a possible D match to TRBD1 (5 bases). This CDR3 contains 15 residues. V dropped 3 bases and J dropped 4 bases, with 12 bases sitting between them. Germline CDR1 reads MNHEY; CDR2 reads SMNVEV (reference sequence). CDR3 sequence reads: CASSFLGEGNEKLFF. The CDR3 region has the DNA TGTGCCAGCAGTTTCTTAGGGGAGGGTAATGAAAAACTGTTTTTT.

The V call is TRBV20-1, the J call TRBJ2-1; TRBD1 matches at 9 bases. V was clipped by 4 bases and J by 1 base; unmatched bases: 2. The CDR3 loop spans 14 amino acids. CDR1 and CDR2 (germline): DFQATT, SNEGSKA (reference sequence). The CDR3 DNA reads as TGCAGTGCTACGGACAGGGGTTCCTACAATGAGCAGTTCTTC. This sequence encodes CSATDRGSYNEQFF.

This clonotype came up a few times. The rearrangement links TRBV25-1 to TRBJ1-3, with D maybe TRBD1 (6 bases). Germline CDR1 reads MGHDK; CDR2 reads SYGVNS. The V gene lost 5 bases and the J gene lost 0 bases, with 11 bases spanning the gap. The CDR3 extends over 15 amino acids. The CDR3 loop reads CASSPGTSSGNTIYF. The DNA of the CDR3 is TGTGCCAGCAGTCCAGGGACATCCTCTGGAAACACCATATATTTT. Full variable domain (remainder filled in from reference TRBV25-1 and TRBJ1-3): EADIYQTPRYLVIGTGKKITLECSQTMGHDKMYWYQQDPGMELHLIHYSYGVNSTEKGDLSSESTVSRIRTEHFPLTLESARPSHTSQYLCASSPGTSSGNTIYFGEGSWLTVV.

This chain uses TRBV4-2 with TRBJ2-1, with TRBD2 identical over 8 bases. The CDR3 loop spans 15 amino acids. Germline CDR1 LGHNA, CDR2 YNFKEQ. Germline trimming cut 4 bases from V and 7 bases from J; bases unmatched to any gene: 9. DNA of the CDR3: TGTGCCAGCAGCCCTGGGAGCGGGAGTGGTAATGAGCAGTTCTTC. Protein: CASSPGSGSGNEQFF.

There are a few counts of this clonotype. The CDR3: CASSLSFRGPRDEQFF. The CDR3 coding sequence is TGTGCCAGCAGTTTATCGTTCAGGGGGCCGCGGGATGAGCAGTTCTTC. The rearrangement links TRBV27 to TRBJ2-1; 8 bases line up with TRBD1. The CDR3 has 16 amino acids. Losses at the gene ends were 0 bases for V and 8 bases for J; bases not matched to a gene: 9. Germline CDR1 MNHEY, CDR2 SMNVEV (reference sequence).

The genes are TRBV12-3 or TRBV12-4 and TRBJ2-7; D unresolved. This CDR3 is 15 amino acids long. Trimming pared 1 base from V and 3 bases from J, leaving 13 bases between. The chain's CDR3 is CASSLDGSRYYEQYF. DNA of the CDR3: TGTGCCAGCAGTTTAGATGGTTCTCGCTACTACGAGCAGTACTTC.

This chain uses TRBV7-3 with TRBJ2-1, with 8 bases fitting TRBD2. The V gene end was trimmed by 4 bases and the J gene end by 2 bases; junction bases not matched to a gene: 4. CDR1 and CDR2 (germline): SGHTA, FQGTGA. The CDR3 totals 15 residues. In DNA form, the CDR3 reads TGTGCCAGCAGCTCTGGGACTAGGGCCTACAATGAGCAGTTCTTC. Translating it yields CASSSGTRAYNEQFF.

This clonotype was found a few times. The rearrangement links TRBV6-1 to TRBJ2-5; 10 bases line up with TRBD2. CDR1 and CDR2 (germline): MNHNS, SASEGT. CDR3 length: 17 residues. V dropped 7 bases and J dropped 5; count of bases not matched to a gene: 16. CDR3 sequence (DNA): TGTGCCAGCACCCTAAGCGTACTAGCGGGATCTCTGGAGACCCAGTACTTC. Translating gives CASTLSVLAGSLETQYF.